The text below deals with one TCR beta chain. This clonotype was counted at least ten times. Its specific antigen is unknown. No quality values exist for individual bases; no much larger clone is one base distant. To prepare the library, PCR was applied. Sequencing was carried out with an Illumina HiSeq 2500. TCR library preparation used molecular barcoding, with unique molecular identifiers applied to normalize quantification of the TCRbeta repertoire. TCRdb cleaned the public reads at Q25 with fastp, built clones with MiXCR and kept in-frame beta chains. Rows with a matching CDR3 protein are joined into one entry that keeps the most common DNA and genes. The sample table records 200,000 to 300,000 distinct CDR3 sequences; around 11% of these occur just once. The ten largest clones take up roughly 2.8% of the sample. This sample is drawn from a study of T-cell reconstitution after alpha-beta-depleted transplantation in children (dated by TCRdb to 2016 to 2017). As for the study more broadly: T-cell immune reconstitution after TCRalphabeta/CD19-depleted allogeneic hematopoietic cell transplantation in children was quantitatively tracked in the study by means of TCR repertoire profiling.

This sequence originates from a human donor who donated a stem cell graft to a child with acute lymphoblastic leukemia. The material sequenced was PBMCs from the stem cell graft donor, taken from the stem cell graft.

The CDR3 in this case is CASSYSSGGVESWEQYF. The DNA reads TGTGCCAGCAGTTACTCGTCAGGGGGCGTAGAATCGTGGGAGCAGTACTTC. The chain was built from TRBV6-5 and TRBJ2-7, with TRBD1 matching 8 junction bases. V has 0 bases trimmed and J has 7 bases trimmed; junction bases matching no gene number 14. The CDR3 measures 17 amino acids from cysteine to phenylalanine. Only the CDR3 part of the read is kept: 51 bases, read in frame from the first base. The germline V gene gives CDR1 as MNHEY and CDR2 as SVGAGI.